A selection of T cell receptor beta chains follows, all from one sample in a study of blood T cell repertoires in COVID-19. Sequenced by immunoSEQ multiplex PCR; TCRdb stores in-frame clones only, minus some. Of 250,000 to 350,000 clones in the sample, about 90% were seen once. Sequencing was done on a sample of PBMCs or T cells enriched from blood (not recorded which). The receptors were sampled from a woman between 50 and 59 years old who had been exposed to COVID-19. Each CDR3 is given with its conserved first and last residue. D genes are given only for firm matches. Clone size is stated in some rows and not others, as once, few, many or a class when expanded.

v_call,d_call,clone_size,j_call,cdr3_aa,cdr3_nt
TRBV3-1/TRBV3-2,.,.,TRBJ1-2,CASSQVGSQYGYTF,TGTGCCAGCAGCCAAGTAGGGAGCCAATATGGCTACACCTTC
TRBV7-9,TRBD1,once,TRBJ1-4,CASSQGTGGEKLFF,TGTGCCAGCAGCCAGGGGACAGGGGGTGAAAAACTGTTTTTT
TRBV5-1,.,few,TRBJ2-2,CASSLAVNTGELFF,TGCGCCAGCAGCTTGGCCGTAAACACCGGGGAGCTGTTTTTT
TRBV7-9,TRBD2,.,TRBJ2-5,CASSLPTLGGETQYF,TGTGCCAGCAGCTTACCTACTTTGGGAGGGGAGACCCAGTACTTC
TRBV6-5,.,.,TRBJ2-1,CASSYLGDYNEQFF,TGTGCCAGCAGTTACTTAGGAGATTACAATGAGCAGTTCTTC
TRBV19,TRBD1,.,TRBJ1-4,CASSPVTGVANEKLFF,TGTGCCAGTAGTCCCGTCACAGGGGTGGCTAATGAAAAACTGTTTTTT
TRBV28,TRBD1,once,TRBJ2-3,CASRPAKGGTGWTDTQYF,TGTGCCAGCAGACCGGCAAAGGGGGGGACAGGGTGGACAGATACGCAGTATTTT
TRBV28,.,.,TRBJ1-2,CASRTRANYGYTF,TGTGCCAGCAGGACACGAGCTAACTATGGCTACACCTTC
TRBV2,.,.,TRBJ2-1,CASGARSSYNEQFF,TGTGCCAGCGGGGCCCGATCCTCCTACAATGAGCAGTTCTTC
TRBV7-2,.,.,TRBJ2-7,CASSLGGIPRQYF,TGTGCCAGCAGCTTGGGAGGTATCCCTCGACAGTACTTC
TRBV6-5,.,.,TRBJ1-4,CASKGAADEKLFF,TGTGCCAGCAAAGGGGCAGCAGATGAAAAACTGTTTTTT
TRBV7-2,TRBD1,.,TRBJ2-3,CASSSETVRGRTQYF,TGTGCCAGCAGCTCGGAGACTGTTAGGGGGCGTACGCAGTATTTT
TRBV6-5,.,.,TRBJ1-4,CASSYSSGLGEKLFF,TGTGCCAGCAGTTACTCGTCAGGGTTGGGTGAAAAACTGTTTTTT
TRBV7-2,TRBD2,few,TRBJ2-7,CASSLEGPSGLYEQYF,TGTGCCAGCAGCTTAGAAGGTCCTAGCGGCCTCTACGAGCAGTACTTC
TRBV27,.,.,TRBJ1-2,CASSSQGSLVMTSVGGYTF,TGTGCCAGCAGTTCTCAGGGGAGCCTGGTGATGACGAGCGTGGGTGGCTACACCTTC
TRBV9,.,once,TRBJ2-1,CASSVLDRLLANNEQFF,TGTGCCAGCAGCGTGCTGGACAGACTACTGGCCAACAATGAGCAGTTCTTC
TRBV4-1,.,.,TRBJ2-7,CASSQDQFGVDRAYEQYF,TGCGCCAGCAGCCAAGATCAGTTCGGCGTTGACAGAGCCTACGAGCAGTACTTC
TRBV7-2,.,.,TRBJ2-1,CASSLAGADYNEQFF,TGTGCCAGCAGCTTAGCGGGAGCGGACTACAATGAGCAGTTCTTC
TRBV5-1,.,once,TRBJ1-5,CASSLSTGYNQPQHF,TGCGCCAGCAGCTTGAGTACAGGGTACAATCAGCCCCAGCATTTT
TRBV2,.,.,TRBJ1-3,CASSPDSPGNTIYF,TGTGCCAGCAGTCCGGACAGCCCTGGAAACACCATATATTTT
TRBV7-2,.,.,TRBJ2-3,CASSFGGTRTDTQYF,TGTGCCAGCAGCTTCGGCGGGACCCGCACAGATACGCAGTATTTT
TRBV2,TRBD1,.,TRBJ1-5,CASSFRGENQPQHF,TGTGCCAGCAGTTTCAGGGGGGAGAATCAGCCCCAGCATTTT
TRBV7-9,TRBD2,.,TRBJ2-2,CASPMGRVTGELFF,TGTGCCAGCCCGATGGGGAGGGTCACCGGGGAGCTGTTTTTT
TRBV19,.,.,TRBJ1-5,CASSTRDIGQPQHF,TGTGCCAGTAGTACCCGGGACATTGGTCAGCCCCAGCATTTT
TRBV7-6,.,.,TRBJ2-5,CASSLVQGETQYF,TGTGCCAGCAGCTTAGTTCAGGGAGAGACCCAGTACTTC
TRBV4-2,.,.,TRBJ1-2,CASSQDEGEYGYTF,TGTGCCAGCAGCCAAGATGAGGGCGAGTATGGCTACACCTTC
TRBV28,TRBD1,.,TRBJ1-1,CASSWGQGRAEAFF,TGTGCCAGCAGTTGGGGACAGGGGAGGGCTGAAGCTTTCTTT
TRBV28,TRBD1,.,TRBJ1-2,CASKKGGAGFELYGYTF,TGTGCCAGCAAAAAAGGGGGCGCGGGCTTCGAACTCTATGGCTACACCTTC
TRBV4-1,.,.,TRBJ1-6,CASSQWFTGPYNSPLHF,TGCGCCAGCAGCCAATGGTTCACTGGTCCTTATAATTCACCCCTCCACTTT
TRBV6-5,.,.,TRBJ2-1,CASSGTQTKNNEQFF,TGTGCCAGCTCAGGGACACAAACGAAGAACAATGAGCAGTTCTTC
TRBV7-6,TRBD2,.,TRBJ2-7,CASSSPTSSYEQYF,TGTGCCAGCAGCTCACCGACTAGCTCTTACGAGCAGTACTTC
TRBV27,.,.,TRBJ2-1,CASRAGTRYNEQFF,TGTGCCAGCAGGGCCGGGACAAGGTACAATGAGCAGTTCTTC